The text below deals with one T cell receptor (beta chain). It lacks a known antigen. Base quality data are lacking; no much larger clone is found one base away. This entry is derived from a study of T cell responses to AZD1222 COVID-19 vaccine (dated by TCRdb to 2020 to 2022). Study-wide context: Because spike-specific TCR depth and breadth did not differ between the two schedules, AZD1222 recipients who got a second dose at roughly 4 weeks were pooled with those who got a second dose at roughly 12 weeks. TCR sequencing was performed for 230 to 250 trial participants, of whom 200 to 220 were given two doses of AZD1222 and some 26 were given two doses of MenACWY control vaccine. Enrollment into the trials was organized by age into subgroups of 18-55, 56-69 and 70-plus years, and those subgroups contained roughly 150, 30 and 60 TCR-sequenced participants, respectively. What the research found in general, with its limitations: Participants were mostly white British and included more females than males, and it was suggested by the authors that clonal diversity may have been underestimated. Conclusions about previously exposed vaccinees are limited because only five to seven AZD1222 recipients were SARS-CoV-2 seropositive at baseline. After two AZD1222 doses, both the breadth and the depth of spike-specific TCRs were significantly higher than at day 0 and than in MenACWY recipients. The 56-69-year group was small, and its depth increase did not reach significance, likely because of low power. No day 14 peak-response samples were available, so repertoires were characterized only after the peak T cell response. Reportedly, almost half of the unique spike-specific TCRs recognized epitopes lying outside the regions that are mutated in the B.1.351 and B.1.1.7 variants. CD4 TCRs associated with the vaccine covered the entire spike protein, and the dominant responses were in regions 160-218 and 743-854.

The CDR3 regions of human TCRbeta chains were analyzed by immunosequencing. Turning to the authors' computational methods: Repertoire TCRs were matched against a reference library of SARS-CoV-2-specific TCRs generated with the MIRA antigen-specificity platform. Breadth meant the fraction of unique TCRs that were SARS-CoV-2-associated, whereas depth meant the fraction of total T cells that were SARS-CoV-2-associated. Using the MIRA data, each spike-specific TCR was mapped to the spike region that the TCR reacts to and placed in a CD4 or CD8 class. Log10-transformed breadth and depth values were compared by one-way ANOVA with Sidak's multiple comparisons tests. In its TCRdb copy, this immuneACCESS table keeps in-frame sequences only and misses some clones. Where compared with another copy, unresolved V genes explain less than half of these, and the others have no known cause. V, J and clone size derive from that table, while D and trimming were established from the DNA sequence. Within this sample are about 97,000 clones, with 85% to 90% of them counted one time only. The biggest ten clones account for 7.5% of the sample.

The germline V gene (reference sequence) sets CDR1 to SGHNT and CDR2 to YYREEE. The CDR3 runs 14 amino acids, cysteine and phenylalanine included. Only the CDR3 portion is preserved as DNA: 42 bases, with reading frame beginning at the first base. At the junction V is shortened by 4 bases and J by 6 bases, with 17 bases in between. The meaning of the sample's time point label: baseline before first vaccination. The vaccinee samples were drawn from two UK trials, COV001 and COV002, one of which was a single-blind randomized controlled phase 2/3 trial testing AZD1222 (ChAdOx1 nCoV-19) in healthy adults. For TCRbeta chain sequencing, PBMC samples from trial participants were taken at day 0 and at day 28 after the second dose.

The rearranged chain carries TRBV5-4 and TRBJ2-7, with TRBD2 as a weak D call on 6 bases. Sequenced material: peripheral blood, taken on day 0 of AZD1222 vaccination. The TCR originated in an adult in good health. DNA sequence: TGTGCCAGCAGCGAAGGAGGGTTCAGCTGCGAGCAGTACTTC. This gives the protein CASSEGGFSCEQYF.